This T cell receptor beta chain originates from a study of shared clonotypes between healthy human individuals. Germline CDR1 MNHNS, CDR2 SASEGT. The V gene lost 1 base and the J gene lost 2 bases, with 6 bases spanning the gap. This CDR3 is built from 14 residues. Study conclusions and caveats: Among non-shared clonotypes, generation probabilities were lower than among those shared by all four donors.

As regards this clone: Its antigen is not known.

Libraries were prepared by immunoSEQ multiplex PCR; TCRdb keeps only in-frame clonotypes and omits some of them. The sample holds more than 550,000 clones; over 60% are singletons and the top ten take under 2%. The specimen sequenced was memory CD4+ T cells sorted from blood. This sample's subset: CD45RA-negative fraction. The sequence was obtained from a woman aged 25 to 39 in good health. The chain links TRBV6-1 to TRBJ1-5, with D unresolved. The CDR3 DNA follows: TGTGCCAGCAGTGAAGTAAGGGGCAATCAGCCCCAGCATTTT. This translates into CASSEVRGNQPQHF.